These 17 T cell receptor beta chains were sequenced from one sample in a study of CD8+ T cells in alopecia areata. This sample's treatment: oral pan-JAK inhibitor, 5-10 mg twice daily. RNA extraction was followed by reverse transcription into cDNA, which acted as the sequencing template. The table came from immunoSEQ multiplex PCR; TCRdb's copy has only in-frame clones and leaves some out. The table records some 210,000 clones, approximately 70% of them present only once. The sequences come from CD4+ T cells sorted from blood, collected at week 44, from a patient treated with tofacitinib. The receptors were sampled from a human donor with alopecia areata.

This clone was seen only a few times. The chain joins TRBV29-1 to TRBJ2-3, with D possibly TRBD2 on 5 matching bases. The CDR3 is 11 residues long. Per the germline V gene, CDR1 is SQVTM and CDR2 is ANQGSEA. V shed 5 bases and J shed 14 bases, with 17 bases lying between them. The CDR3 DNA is TGCAGCGTTCGGGTGGAAGTACGGGGGTATTTT. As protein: CSVRVEVRGYF.

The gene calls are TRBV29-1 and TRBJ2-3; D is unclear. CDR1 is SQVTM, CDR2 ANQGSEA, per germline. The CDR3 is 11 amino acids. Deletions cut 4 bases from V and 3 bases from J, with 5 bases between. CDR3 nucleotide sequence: TGCAGCGTTGCTCTTACAGATACGCAGTATTTT. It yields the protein CSVALTDTQYF.

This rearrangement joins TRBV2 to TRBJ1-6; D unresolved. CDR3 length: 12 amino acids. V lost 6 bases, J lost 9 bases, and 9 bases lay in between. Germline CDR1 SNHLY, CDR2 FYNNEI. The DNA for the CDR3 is TGTGCCAGCAGCGAATACGGTTCACCCCTCCACTTT. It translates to CASSEYGSPLHF.

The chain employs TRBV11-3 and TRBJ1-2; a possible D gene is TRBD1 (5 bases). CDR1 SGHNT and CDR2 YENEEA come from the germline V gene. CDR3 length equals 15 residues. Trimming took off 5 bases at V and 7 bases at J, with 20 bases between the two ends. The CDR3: CASSPSGSVGAGYTF. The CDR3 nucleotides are TGTGCCAGCAGCCCTTCGGGATCCGTTGGGGCTGGCTACACCTTC.

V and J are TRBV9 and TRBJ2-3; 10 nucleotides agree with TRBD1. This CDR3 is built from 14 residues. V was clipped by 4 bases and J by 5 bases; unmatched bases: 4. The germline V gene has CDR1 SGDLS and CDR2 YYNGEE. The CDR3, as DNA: TGTGCCAGCAGCCCGACAGGGGGCCGAGATACGCAGTATTTT. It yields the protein CASSPTGGRDTQYF.

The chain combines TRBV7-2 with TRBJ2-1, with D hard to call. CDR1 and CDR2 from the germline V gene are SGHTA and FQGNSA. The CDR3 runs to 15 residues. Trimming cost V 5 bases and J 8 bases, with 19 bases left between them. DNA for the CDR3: TGTGCCAGCAGCCCACAAGGCCGAGGTAACTATGAGCAGTTCTTC. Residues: CASSPQGRGNYEQFF.

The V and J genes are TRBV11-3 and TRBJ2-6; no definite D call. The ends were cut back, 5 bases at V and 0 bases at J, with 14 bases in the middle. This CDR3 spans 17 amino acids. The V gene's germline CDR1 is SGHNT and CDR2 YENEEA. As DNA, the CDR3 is TGTGCCAGCAGCCTCCGGACGGGTTACTCTGGGGCCAACGTCCTGACTTTC. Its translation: CASSLRTGYSGANVLTF. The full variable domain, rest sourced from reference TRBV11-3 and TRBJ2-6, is EAGVVQSPRYKIIEKKQPVAFWCNPISGHNTLYWYLQNLGQGPELLIRYENEEAVDDSQLPKDRFSAERLKGVDSTLKIQPAELGDSAVYLCASSLRTGYSGANVLTFGAGSRLTVL.

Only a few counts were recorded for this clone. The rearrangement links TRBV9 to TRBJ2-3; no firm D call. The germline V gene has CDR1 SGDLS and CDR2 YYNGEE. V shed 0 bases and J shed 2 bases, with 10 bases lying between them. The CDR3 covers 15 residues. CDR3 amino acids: CASSVGLGNTDTQYF. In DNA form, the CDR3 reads TGTGCCAGCAGCGTAGGACTTGGCAACACAGATACGCAGTATTTT.

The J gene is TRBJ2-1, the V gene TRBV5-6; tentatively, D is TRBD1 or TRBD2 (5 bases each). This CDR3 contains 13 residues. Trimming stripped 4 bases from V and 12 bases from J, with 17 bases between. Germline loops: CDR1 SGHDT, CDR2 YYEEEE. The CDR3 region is CASSSRDHSGQFF. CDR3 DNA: TGTGCCAGCAGCAGCCGGGACCATAGTGGGCAGTTCTTC.

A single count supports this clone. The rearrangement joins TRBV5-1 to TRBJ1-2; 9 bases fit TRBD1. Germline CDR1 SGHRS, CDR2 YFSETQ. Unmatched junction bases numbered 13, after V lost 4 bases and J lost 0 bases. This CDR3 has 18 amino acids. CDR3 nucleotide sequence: TGCGCCAGCAGCCAAACAGGGGGCAGAGTCCCAGCTAACTATGGCTACACCTTC. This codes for CASSQTGGRVPANYGYTF.

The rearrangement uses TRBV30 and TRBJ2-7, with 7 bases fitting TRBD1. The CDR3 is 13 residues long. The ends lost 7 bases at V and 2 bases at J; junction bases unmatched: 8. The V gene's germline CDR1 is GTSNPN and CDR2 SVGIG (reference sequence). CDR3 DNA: TGTGCCTCGTCAGGGGGTAGCGCCTACGAGCAGTACTTC. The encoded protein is CASSGGSAYEQYF.

CDR3 bases: TGTGCCAGCAGCTTGGACAGGACCTACGAGCAGTACTTC. Translating it yields CASSLDRTYEQYF. The chain links TRBV5-5 to TRBJ2-7, with D maybe TRBD1 (5 bases). Per the germline V gene, CDR1 is SGHKS and CDR2 is YYEKEE (reference sequence). CDR3 length: 13 amino acids. V lost 0 bases to trimming and J lost 2 bases, with 6 bases between them.

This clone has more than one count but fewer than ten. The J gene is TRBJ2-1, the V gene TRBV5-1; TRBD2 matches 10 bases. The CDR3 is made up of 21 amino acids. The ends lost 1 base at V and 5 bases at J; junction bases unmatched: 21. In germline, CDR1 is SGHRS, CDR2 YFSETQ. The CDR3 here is CASSLRLSSGGATGKNNEQFF. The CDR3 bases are TGCGCCAGCAGCTTGCGGTTGTCTAGCGGGGGCGCGACAGGGAAGAACAATGAGCAGTTCTTC.

The CDR3 protein is CASSQDSMADSYNSPLHF. The CDR3 DNA follows: TGCGCCAGCAGCCAAGATTCCATGGCCGACTCCTATAATTCACCCCTCCACTTT. The chain carries TRBV4-3 and TRBJ1-6, with D uncertain. The germline V gene encodes CDR1 LGHNA and CDR2 YSLEER. This CDR3 is 18 amino acids long. V lost 0 bases and J 0 bases, leaving 12 bases between the germline ends.

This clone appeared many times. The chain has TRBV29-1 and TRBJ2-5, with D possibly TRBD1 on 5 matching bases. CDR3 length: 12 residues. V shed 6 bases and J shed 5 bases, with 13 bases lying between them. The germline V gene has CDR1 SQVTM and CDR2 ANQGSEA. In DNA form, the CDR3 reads TGCAGCGTGAGCAGGGAAGCGGAGACCCAGTACTTC. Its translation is CSVSREAETQYF.

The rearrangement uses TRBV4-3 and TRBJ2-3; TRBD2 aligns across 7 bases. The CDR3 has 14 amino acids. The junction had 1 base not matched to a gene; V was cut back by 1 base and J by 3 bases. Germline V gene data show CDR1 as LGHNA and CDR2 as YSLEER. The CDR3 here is CASSQGEGTDTQYF. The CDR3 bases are TGCGCCAGCAGCCAAGGGGAGGGGACAGATACGCAGTATTTT.

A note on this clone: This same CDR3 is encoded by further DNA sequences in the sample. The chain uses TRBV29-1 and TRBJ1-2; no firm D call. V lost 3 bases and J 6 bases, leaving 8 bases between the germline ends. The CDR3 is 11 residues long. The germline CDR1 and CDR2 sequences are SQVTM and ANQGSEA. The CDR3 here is CSVDRQNGYTF. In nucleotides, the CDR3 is TGCAGCGTTGATCGCCAGAATGGCTACACCTTC.